The following is a T cell receptor beta chain sequence with its context. The sample holds one count of this clone. Its antigen is still unknown. Per-base qualities were not stored, and no clone one base away is much larger. This sample was included in a study of blood T cell repertoires in COVID-19 (TCRdb year 2020). Background on the whole study: Samples covering the acute and convalescent phases of COVID-19 were provided by collaborators in the United States, Italy and Spain. The repertoires were released in a freely available public database intended as a resource for research on the immune response to SARS-CoV-2. Where HLA class I and class II types were available, the types were taken from metadata supplied by the sample provider, not from assay-based typing. A de-identified subject ID, COVID-19 status, age in years and sex were almost always included in the sample metadata. Samples came from the ongoing ImmuneRACE study (first 160 participants) plus 1,254 subjects from 6 global collaborators. Subjects who had been exposed to COVID-19, were actively infected with it, or had recovered from it provided the deeply sampled blood TCRbeta repertoires that made up the dataset. The prospective study material was composed of cDNA or gDNA derived from T cells, B-cell-depleted T cells, or PBMCs. Overall study results and their limits: How much clinical and demographic metadata was included differed by source and by participant, and the metadata was provided uncurated.

The immunoSEQ Assay, a bias-controlled multiplex PCR, was used to amplify TCRbeta CDR3 regions from genomic DNA. As for the authors' bioinformatics: Nucleated cell counts per sample were estimated from amplification of reference gene primers within the assay. Sequence reads were collapsed and filtered to measure the absolute abundance of every unique TCRbeta CDR3 rearrangement. For each sample, productive Simpson clonality was calculated by taking the square root of Simpson's diversity index across productive rearrangements. TCRdb obtained this table from immuneACCESS and retained in-frame rearrangements with V and J assigned. These tables miss some clones; where compared with another copy, unresolved V genes account for less than half of the shortfall, and the remainder is unexplained. Clone size and the V and J calls come from that table; the DNA yielded D and trimming. The sample records about 150,000 clones, roughly 84% of which are singletons. The ten largest clones capture around 8.1% of the sample.

One collaborating source in Seattle enrolled patients while the patients were actively infected and followed the patients over time throughout the course of disease. The collaborating institutions used their own protocols to collect whole blood in K2EDTA tubes. For TCRbeta analysis, collaborators shipped samples as frozen whole blood, isolated PBMCs, or DNA extracted from either of those sample types. CDR1 and CDR2 are drawn from the germline V gene (reference sequence): SEHNR, FQNEAQ. The junction carries 21 bases between V and J, which are trimmed by 5 bases and 8 bases respectively. Reading from cysteine to phenylalanine, the CDR3 counts 16 amino acids. The only DNA kept is the CDR3, 48 bases in frame from the first base.

The chain links TRBV7-9 with TRBJ2-2; a tentative D call is TRBD2 (6 bases match). This sequence originates from a woman aged 60-75 years with COVID-19, enrolled during active disease. The sample consisted of peripheral blood. The nucleotides are TGTGCCAGCAGCCGACCTCCTGGCGGGACCGAGGGGGAGCTGTTTTTT. Its protein product is CASSRPPGGTEGELFF.